What follows is one T cell receptor (beta chain) and its context. This record comes from a study of control samples from healthy donors and cancer patients. Repertoires were generated with immunoSEQ multiplex PCR, while TCRdb's copy carries only in-frame clones and drops some. The sample yields 80,000 to 100,000 clones, roughly 88% seen once. This sequence was found in a man aged 25 to 40 in good health. The sequenced sample was blood.

As DNA, the CDR3 is TGTGCCAGCTCACCAACTGGGGAAGCTAGCACAGATACGCAGTATTTT. The encoded protein is CASSPTGEASTDTQYF. This sequence joins TRBV18 and TRBJ2-3; D is ambiguous. Germline values: CDR1 KGHSH, CDR2 LQKENI. Trimming shortened V by 2 bases and J by 0 bases, and 12 bases separated the two germline ends. CDR3 length: 16 residues.